The entry that follows covers one T cell receptor (beta chain) sequence. The sample originates from a study of CD8 T cells in Susac syndrome. RNA was extracted with the RNeasy kit, and a quantity of roughly 0.45 to 1 ug was reverse transcribed using random hexamers. TCR beta CDR3 was amplified by immunoSEQ multiplex PCR. This amplification extended across 54 Vbeta and 13 Jbeta segments. TCRdb re-analysed the immunoSEQ multiplex PCR reads in MiXCR, keeping a single row per CDR3 protein. This sample has around 200,000 distinct CDR3 sequences; approximately 96% occur once, and the top ten carry approximately 0.09%. V lost 9 bases to trimming and J lost 5 bases, with 8 bases between them. The CDR3 covers 11 residues. Germline CDR1 reads MGHDK; CDR2 reads SYGVNS. High-throughput TCR beta sequencing covered peripheral CD8+ and CD4+ T cells.

The sequenced sample consisted of CD4+ T cells from PBMCs. The V call is TRBV25-1, the J call TRBJ1-5, with D unclear. This TCR was sampled from a human donor with multiple sclerosis. The CDR3 region is CASLQDQPQHF. The CDR3 DNA reads TGTGCCAGTCTTCAGGATCAGCCCCAGCATTTT.